These T cell receptor beta chains were read from a single sample in a study of PD-1 blockade in classical Hodgkin lymphoma. TCRdb's table, derived via immunoSEQ multiplex PCR, lists solely in-frame clones and lacks some. The sample consists of over 10,000 clones, about 90% of them appearing once. Specimen: CD4+ T cells from blood, collected before the fourth cycle of nivolumab. The receptors shown here come from a human donor with classical Hodgkin lymphoma. Both conserved end residues are part of each CDR3. A D gene is named only where the DNA matches it firmly. Clone sizes are given selectively: once, few, many, or a class where the clone is expanded.

j_gene	abundance	d_gene	v_gene	CDR3nt	CDR3aa
TRBJ2-7	NA	NA	TRBV21-1	TGTGCCAGCTCTAAGGTCCACCTTGGGATCTCCTACGAGCAGTACTTC	CASSKVHLGISYEQYF
TRBJ1-1	NA	NA	TRBV2	TGTGCCAGCATCCGACTAGGGGGGCTTAGCACTGAAGCTTTCTTT	CASIRLGGLSTEAFF
TRBJ2-3	NA	TRBD2	TRBV2	TGTGCCAGCAGAACCCTAGCGGGGGGGCTTAATAGGGTTGCAGATACGCAGTATTTT	CASRTLAGGLNRVADTQYF
TRBJ2-2	NA	NA	TRBV5-6	TGTGCCAGCAGCCTACGGAGGAGGGCTACCGGGGAGCTGTTTTTT	CASSLRRRATGELFF
TRBJ1-5	NA	NA	TRBV7-9	TGTGCCAGCAGCCCCTCCAGCGTGGCTCTTCAGCCCCAGCATTTT	CASSPSSVALQPQHF
TRBJ1-5	NA	NA	TRBV2	TGTGCCAGCGCCGGGCAGTCCAATCAGCCCCAGCATTTT	CASAGQSNQPQHF
TRBJ1-3	once	NA	TRBV18	TGTGCCAGCTCACCGGAGACCACTGGAAACACCATATATTTT	CASSPETTGNTIYF
TRBJ2-3	few	TRBD2	TRBV27	TGTGCCAGCAGTTTAGCACTAGCGGGAGGGTCCCTCACAGATACGCAGTATTTT	CASSLALAGGSLTDTQYF
TRBJ2-3	NA	TRBD1	TRBV5-6	TGTGCCAGCAGCTTCGGGACAGACACAGATACGCAGTATTTT	CASSFGTDTDTQYF
TRBJ1-5	NA	TRBD1	TRBV28	TGTGCCAGCAGTTTTTGGGACAGGGGGGCCTTTCGGCCCCAGCATTTT	CASSFWDRGAFRPQHF
TRBJ2-7	NA	TRBD2	TRBV10-2	TGCGCCAGCAGAAACCGGGGAGGGATCGAGCAGTACTTC	CASRNRGGIEQYF
TRBJ1-2	few	TRBD1	TRBV28	TGTGCCAGCAGTTTAAGGGGGCTACAGGGATACGATGGCTACACCTTC	CASSLRGLQGYDGYTF
TRBJ1-2	NA	TRBD1	TRBV28	TGTGCCATCGGCCGGGACAGGGTTAGTGGCTACACCTTC	CAIGRDRVSGYTF
TRBJ1-2	NA	TRBD1	TRBV28	TGTGCCAGCAGTCCCCCCCGGGACAGGCCGGTTTCCTTC	CASSPPRDRPVSF
TRBJ2-5	NA	NA	TRBV5-1	TGCGCCAGCAGCTTGGAGGGCGAAGGGGCCCAGTACTTC	CASSLEGEGAQYF
TRBJ2-1	NA	NA	TRBV10-1	TGCGCCAGCAGGGGGGGCAGGGTAACACACAATGAGCAGTTCTTC	CASRGGRVTHNEQFF
TRBJ2-1	NA	TRBD2	TRBV5-1	TGCGCCAGCAGCTCGACTAGCGGTTCCTACAATGAGCAGTTCTTC	CASSSTSGSYNEQFF
TRBJ1-2	once	NA	TRBV28	TGTGCCAGCAGTTCCGGGACAACCTATGGCTACACCTTC	CASSSGTTYGYTF
TRBJ2-2	NA	TRBD1	TRBV5-4	TGTGCCAGCAGCGCACAGGGGGCGGAGTGGGTTTACACCGGGGAGCTGTTTTTT	CASSAQGAEWVYTGELFF
TRBJ1-4	few	NA	TRBV4-1	TGCGCCAGCAGCCAAAGGGACACAAATGAAAAACTGTTTTTT	CASSQRDTNEKLFF
TRBJ2-3	NA	TRBD1	TRBV27	TGTGCCAGCAGTGTACTAGGGGGCTCCCTATCTACTCCAGATACGCAGTATTTT	CASSVLGGSLSTPDTQYF
TRBJ2-1	once	TRBD2	TRBV19	TGTGCCAGTAGTGCACTACGGGATAGCGGGAGTCATGAGCAGTTCTTC	CASSALRDSGSHEQFF